A single sample gave rise to the 24 T cell receptor beta chains below, sequenced in a study of T cells after yellow fever vaccination. TCRdb passed the 5' RACE reads through MiXCR, listing each CDR3 protein once. This sample has 250,000 to 400,000 distinct CDR3 sequences, with about 4% found just once. The sequences come from PBMCs, collected 5 days after the yellow fever booster vaccination. These receptors all come from a man between 18 and 35 years old who received the YFV17D yellow fever vaccine.

V and J are TRBV10-3 and TRBJ1-1; the D is unclear. Germline V gives CDR1 ENHRY, CDR2 SYGVKD. CDR3 length: 13 amino acids. Trimming cost V 10 bases and J 3 bases, with 15 bases left between them. The CDR3: CATRVLADTEAFF. The DNA of the CDR3 is TGTGCCACGCGGGTCCTAGCGGACACTGAAGCTTTCTTT.

V usage is TRBV6-6 and J usage is TRBJ1-1, with a weak D call TRBD1 (5 bases). CDR3 length: 13 residues. V was pared by 6 bases and J by 0 bases, with 8 bases between. From germline, CDR1 is MNHNY and CDR2 SVGAGI (reference sequence). DNA for the CDR3: TGTGCCAGCAGAACGGACATGAACACTGAAGCTTTCTTT. It translates to CASRTDMNTEAFF.

This clonotype was found a few times. This chain uses TRBV4-3 with TRBJ1-6; D gene unclear. The ends were cut back, 1 base at V and 4 bases at J, with 8 bases in the middle. Germline assignment: CDR1 LGHNA and CDR2 YSLEER. CDR3 length equals 15 residues. The DNA of the CDR3 is TGCGCCAGCAGCCAAGCCGTGGGTTATAATTCACCCCTCCACTTT. Its protein is CASSQAVGYNSPLHF.

The V gene is TRBV4-3, the J gene TRBJ2-2; TRBD2 is a possible D gene (6 bases). The length of the CDR3 is 14 residues. Trimming left V 0 bases short and J 14 bases short, with 16 bases between. Germline assignment: CDR1 LGHNA and CDR2 YSLEER. Written as DNA, the CDR3 is TGCGCCAGCAGCCAAGATAGCGGACGGTCGATTCTGTTTTTT. Encoded protein: CASSQDSGRSILFF.

The V gene is TRBV5-1, the J gene TRBJ2-7; D not resolved. This CDR3 comprises 14 residues. The V and J ends lost 5 bases and 2 bases respectively, with 14 bases between them. Germline loops: CDR1 SGHRS, CDR2 YFSETQ. The CDR3 here is CASSVELLAYEQYV. CDR3 nucleotide sequence: TGCGCCAGCAGTGTCGAGCTACTGGCCTACGAGCAGTACGTC.

This clonotype has only a few counts. CDR3 in amino acids: CASSAVTGDNYEQYF. Written as DNA, the CDR3 is TGTGCCAGCAGCGCCGTGACAGGGGACAACTACGAGCAGTACTTC. V is TRBV12-3 or TRBV12-4 and J is TRBJ2-7; 8 bases line up with TRBD1. After removal of 6 bases from V and 3 bases from J, the junction contained 10 bases not matched to a gene. This CDR3 contains 15 residues.

The V and J genes are TRBV20-1 and TRBJ1-6; 7 nucleotides line up with TRBD1. CDR3 size: 15 residues. V shed 4 bases and J 7 bases; nucleotides not matched to a gene: 10. Germline V gives CDR1 DFQATT, CDR2 SNEGSKA (reference sequence). The CDR3 reads CSATHRGGWNSPLHF. In DNA, the CDR3 is TGCAGTGCTACCCACAGGGGTGGTTGGAATTCACCCCTCCACTTT.

This clonotype was seen only a few times. This sequence joins TRBV5-4 and TRBJ2-1; D perhaps matches TRBD2 (6 bases). The CDR3 sequence is 15 residues long. V shed 0 bases and J shed 6 bases, with 13 bases lying between them. Germline CDR1 and CDR2: SGHNT and YYREEE (reference sequence). DNA for the CDR3: TGTGCCAGCAGCTTGGCCGGCGGGGCGGGCAATGAGCAGTTCTTC. It codes for CASSLAGGAGNEQFF.

The rearrangement joins TRBV28 to TRBJ2-5, with D hard to call. Trimming shortened V by 6 bases and J by 5 bases, and 13 bases separated the two germline ends. This CDR3 spans 13 amino acids. The germline V gene has CDR1 MDHEN and CDR2 SYDVKM. CDR3 sequence reads: CASRIGRLETQYF. The CDR3 DNA reads TGTGCCAGCAGGATTGGTCGGCTGGAGACCCAGTACTTC.

This clonotype was seen more than once but under ten times. In nucleotides, the CDR3 is TGTGCCAGTACGGCGGGGGCCTCGGGCACAGATACGCAGTATTTT. This sequence encodes CASTAGASGTDTQYF. V gene TRBV19 combines with J gene TRBJ2-3, with TRBD2 as a possible D gene (7 bases). The germline V gene has CDR1 LNHDA and CDR2 SQIVND (reference sequence). Trimming pared 7 bases from V and 1 base from J, leaving 15 bases between. The CDR3 covers 15 residues.

This clonotype has a count of ten or more. The V and J genes are TRBV6-1 and TRBJ1-2; 8 bases map to TRBD1. The CDR3 covers 15 residues. From germline, CDR1 is MNHNS and CDR2 SASEGT. The ends lost 2 bases at V and 10 bases at J; junction bases unmatched: 12. The CDR3 sequence is CASSETDRVAEDYTF. Here the CDR3 DNA reads TGTGCCAGCAGTGAAACGGACAGGGTGGCAGAAGACTACACCTTC.

This clonotype was seen ten or more times. J is TRBJ2-3 and V is TRBV9; the D gene is possibly TRBD1 (5 bases). Per germline, CDR1 SGDLS and CDR2 YYNGEE. V gave up 3 bases and J gave up 2 bases, with 22 bases separating them. CDR3 length equals 18 residues. The CDR3 DNA follows: TGTGCCAGCAGCGCCGAGAAGCCTGGGGCCCGAATCACAGATACGCAGTATTTT. As protein: CASSAEKPGARITDTQYF.

The DNA for the CDR3 is TGTGCCAGCAGCCAGGATATTAGCACGGGGCAGCCCCAGCATTTT. Translation gives CASSQDISTGQPQHF. The chain couples TRBV4-2 to TRBJ1-5; D gene ambiguous. Germline CDR1 and CDR2: LGHNA and YNFKEQ. V lost 3 bases to trimming and J lost 7 bases, with 16 bases between them. The CDR3 has 15 amino acids.

This clonotype was found many times. The V call is TRBV6-5, the J call TRBJ1-1; TRBD1 might be the D (5 bases). CDR1 MNHEY and CDR2 SVGAGI come from the germline V gene. With 3 bases removed from V and 5 bases from J, the gap between germline ends came to 13 bases. The CDR3 consists of 14 residues. CDR3 protein: CASSYSGLRTEAFF. CDR3 in DNA: TGTGCCAGCAGTTATTCGGGGCTTAGGACTGAAGCTTTCTTT.

The chain links TRBV6-5 to TRBJ1-5; TRBD1 matches 7 bases. J was trimmed by 0 bases and V by 4 bases; bases with no gene match: 6. The CDR3 consists of 16 residues. Looked up from germline, CDR1 is MNHEY and CDR2 is SVGAGI. CDR3: CASSSRYRGSNQPQHF. CDR3 coding DNA: TGTGCCAGCAGTTCGCGATACAGGGGTAGCAATCAGCCCCAGCATTTT.

V gene TRBV7-2 combines with J gene TRBJ2-7; no clear D gene. The germline gives CDR1 SGHTA, CDR2 FQGNSA. This CDR3 has 12 amino acids. The ends were cut back, 2 bases at V and 4 bases at J, with 6 bases in the middle. Here the CDR3 DNA reads TGTGCCAGCAGCTTACGTCAGTACGAGCAGTACTTC. Translating it yields CASSLRQYEQYF.

Only a few counts were recorded for this clonotype. This chain joins TRBV5-5 and TRBJ1-2, with D tentatively TRBD1 (6 bases). Trimming took off 5 bases at V and 6 bases at J, with 14 bases between the two ends. The CDR3 consists of 13 residues. Germline CDR1 and CDR2: SGHKS and YYEKEE (reference sequence). The CDR3 DNA is TGTGCCAGCAGATCCCCCGGACAGCATGGCTACACCTTC. This encodes CASRSPGQHGYTF.

The sample holds a few counts of this clonotype. The chain carries TRBV6-6 and TRBJ2-4; tentatively, D is TRBD1 (6 bases). Germline-derived CDR1 and CDR2 are MNHNY and SVGAGI (reference sequence). Trimming cost V 6 bases and J 0 bases, with 18 bases left between them. CDR3 length equals 17 residues. In DNA, the CDR3 is TGTGCCAGCAGGGGATTACAGGGCCAAAGAGCCAAAAACATTCAGTACTTC. Translation gives CASRGLQGQRAKNIQYF.

In its sample, this clonotype was seen many times. The rearrangement links TRBV19 to TRBJ2-1, with 8 bases identical to TRBD1. The V gene end was trimmed by 6 bases and the J gene end by 2 bases; junction bases not matched to a gene: 9. The germline V gene has CDR1 LNHDA and CDR2 SQIVND (reference sequence). CDR3 length equals 16 residues. In DNA form, the CDR3 reads TGTGCCAGTAGCCGTAGACAGGGGACGACCTACAATGAGCAGTTCTTC. Translated: CASSRRQGTTYNEQFF.

The chain uses TRBV29-1 and TRBJ2-2; 8 bases match TRBD1. Germline V gene data show CDR1 as SQVTM and CDR2 as ANQGSEA. Losses at the gene ends were 8 bases for V and 0 bases for J; bases not matched to a gene: 5. The CDR3 spans 14 residues. The CDR3 here is CSTSDRANTGELFF. Here the CDR3 DNA reads TGCAGCACCTCGGACAGGGCGAACACCGGGGAGCTGTTTTTT.

In this sample, this clonotype turned up many times. The chain joins TRBV7-2 to TRBJ2-2; D perhaps matches TRBD2 (5 bases). The CDR3 sequence is 13 residues long. Deletions cut 5 bases from V and 4 bases from J, with 8 bases between. Germline CDR1 and CDR2: SGHTA and FQGNSA. The CDR3 here is CASSPGTTGELFF. The CDR3 DNA reads TGTGCCAGCAGCCCGGGAACCACCGGGGAGCTGTTTTTT.

The sample holds a few counts of this clonotype. The chain combines TRBV7-2 with TRBJ1-6, with 8 bases that match TRBD1. The CDR3 has 15 residues. In germline, CDR1 is SGHTA, CDR2 FQGNSA. V was clipped by 2 bases and J by 7 bases; unmatched bases: 4. The CDR3 region is CASSLSGQENSPLHF. The CDR3 region has the DNA TGTGCCAGCAGCTTATCGGGACAGGAGAATTCACCCCTCCACTTT.

This clonotype has ten or more counts. CDR3 residues: CASSLWQDNEQFF. CDR3 DNA: TGTGCCAGCAGCTTATGGCAGGACAATGAGCAGTTCTTC. This sequence joins TRBV7-6 and TRBJ2-1, with unresolved D. V was cut by 2 bases and J by 5 bases, with 7 bases left in between. Germline CDR1 is SGHVS and CDR2 is FNYEAQ. The CDR3 runs 13 residues. Drawing the rest from reference TRBV7-6 and TRBJ2-1, the complete variable domain is GAGVSQSPRYKVTKRGQDVALRCDPISGHVSLYWYRQALGQGPEFLTYFNYEAQQDKSGLPNDRFSAERPEGSISTLTIQRTEQRDSAMYRCASSLWQDNEQFFGPGTRLTVL.

This rearrangement joins TRBV7-2 to TRBJ1-1, with D hard to call. CDR3 length equals 16 residues. The V and J ends lost 1 base and 4 bases respectively, with 16 bases between them. Germline V gives CDR1 SGHTA, CDR2 FQGNSA. CDR3 protein: CASSLEVGVASTEAFF. In DNA, the CDR3 is TGTGCCAGCAGCTTAGAAGTCGGGGTCGCGAGCACTGAAGCTTTCTTT.